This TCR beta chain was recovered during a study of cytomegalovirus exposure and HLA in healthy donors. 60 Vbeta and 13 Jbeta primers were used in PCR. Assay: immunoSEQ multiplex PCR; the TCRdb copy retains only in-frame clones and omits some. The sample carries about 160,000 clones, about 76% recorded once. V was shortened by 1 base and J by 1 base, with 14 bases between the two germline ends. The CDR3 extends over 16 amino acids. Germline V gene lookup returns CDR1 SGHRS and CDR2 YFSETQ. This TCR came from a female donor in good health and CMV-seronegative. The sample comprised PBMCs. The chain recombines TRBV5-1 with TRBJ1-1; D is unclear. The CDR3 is CASSLSRSGTNTEAFF. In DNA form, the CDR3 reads TGCGCCAGCAGCTTGTCTCGGTCAGGAACGAACACTGAAGCTTTCTTT.